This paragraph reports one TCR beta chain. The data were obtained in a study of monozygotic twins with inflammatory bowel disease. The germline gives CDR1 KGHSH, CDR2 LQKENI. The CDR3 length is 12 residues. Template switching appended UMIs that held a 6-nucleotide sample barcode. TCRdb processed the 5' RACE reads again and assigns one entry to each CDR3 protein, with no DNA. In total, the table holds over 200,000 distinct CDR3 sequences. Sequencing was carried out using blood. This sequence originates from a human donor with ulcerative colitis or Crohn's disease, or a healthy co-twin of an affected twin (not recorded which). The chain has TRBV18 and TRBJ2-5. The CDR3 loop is CASSPLGETQYF.